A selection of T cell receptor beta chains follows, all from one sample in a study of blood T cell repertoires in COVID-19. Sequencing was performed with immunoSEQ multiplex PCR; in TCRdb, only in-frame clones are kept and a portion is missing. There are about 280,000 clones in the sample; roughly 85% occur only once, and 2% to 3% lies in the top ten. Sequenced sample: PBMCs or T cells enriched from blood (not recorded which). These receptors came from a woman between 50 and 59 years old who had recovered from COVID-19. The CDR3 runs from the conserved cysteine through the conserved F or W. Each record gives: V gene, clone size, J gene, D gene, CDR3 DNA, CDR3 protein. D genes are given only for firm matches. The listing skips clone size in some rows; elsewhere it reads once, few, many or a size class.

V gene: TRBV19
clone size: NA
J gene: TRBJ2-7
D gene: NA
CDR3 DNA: TGTGCCAGTAGTAGGGGGGGCCGGTACGAGCAGTACTTC
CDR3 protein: CASSRGGRYEQYF

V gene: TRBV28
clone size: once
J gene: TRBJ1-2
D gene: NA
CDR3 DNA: TGTGCCAGCAGTTCGTCCGGGACTGGGTATGGCTACACCTTC
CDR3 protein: CASSSSGTGYGYTF

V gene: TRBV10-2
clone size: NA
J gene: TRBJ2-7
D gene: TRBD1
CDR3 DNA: TGCGCCAGCAGCGACGGGACAGGGGGGTACGAGCAGTACTTC
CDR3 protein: CASSDGTGGYEQYF

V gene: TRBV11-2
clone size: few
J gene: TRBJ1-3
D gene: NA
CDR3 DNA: TGTGCCAGCAGCTTCAACCTAGCGCGTGACACCATATATTTT
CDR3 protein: CASSFNLARDTIYF

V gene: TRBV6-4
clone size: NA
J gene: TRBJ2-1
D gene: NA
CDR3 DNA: TGTGCCAGCAGTGAAGGTCAGGGGAAGTACAATGAGCAGTTCTTC
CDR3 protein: CASSEGQGKYNEQFF

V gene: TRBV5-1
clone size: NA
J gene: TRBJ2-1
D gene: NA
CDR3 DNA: TGCGCCAGCCGAAGCCGGGGGGCGGACGATGAGCAGTTCTTC
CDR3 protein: CASRSRGADDEQFF

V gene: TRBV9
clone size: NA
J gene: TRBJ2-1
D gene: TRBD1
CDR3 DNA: TGTGCCAGCAGCTCCAGGACAGGGGGCAACAATGAGCAGTTCTTC
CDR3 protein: CASSSRTGGNNEQFF

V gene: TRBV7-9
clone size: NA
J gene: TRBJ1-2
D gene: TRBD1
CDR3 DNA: TGTGCCAGCAGCTTAGATCGGACAGGGACCTATGGCTACACCTTC
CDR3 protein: CASSLDRTGTYGYTF

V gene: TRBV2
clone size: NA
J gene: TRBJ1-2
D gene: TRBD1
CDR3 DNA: TGTGCCAGCAGTGGTAGGGACAGTCTTAGCTATGGCTACACCTTC
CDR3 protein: CASSGRDSLSYGYTF

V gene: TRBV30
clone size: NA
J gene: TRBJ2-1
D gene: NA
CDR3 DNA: TGTGCCTGGAGTGGGGAGCGCGCTGAGCAGTTCTTC
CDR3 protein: CAWSGERAEQFF

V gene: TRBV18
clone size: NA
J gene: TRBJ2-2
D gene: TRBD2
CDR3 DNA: TGTGCCAGCTCAGCAGGACTAGCGGGGGACACCGGGGAGCTGTTTTTT
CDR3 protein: CASSAGLAGDTGELFF

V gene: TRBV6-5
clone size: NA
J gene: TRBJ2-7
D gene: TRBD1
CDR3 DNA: TGTGCCAGCAGTTACGGGACAGGGGGGCACGAGCAGTACTTC
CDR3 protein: CASSYGTGGHEQYF

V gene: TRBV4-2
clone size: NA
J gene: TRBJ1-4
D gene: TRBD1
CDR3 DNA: TGTGCCAGCAGCCAAGAATGGACAGGGGCTAATGAAAAACTGTTTTTT
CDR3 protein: CASSQEWTGANEKLFF

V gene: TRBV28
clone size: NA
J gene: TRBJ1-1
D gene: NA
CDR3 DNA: TGTGCCAGCAGTCTCGAGCTGAACACTGAAGCTTTCTTT
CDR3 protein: CASSLELNTEAFF

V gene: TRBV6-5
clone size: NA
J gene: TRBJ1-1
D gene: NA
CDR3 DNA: TGTGCCAGCAGTTACTCATCAGGGGTTTGGCACACTGAAGCTTTCTTT
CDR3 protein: CASSYSSGVWHTEAFF

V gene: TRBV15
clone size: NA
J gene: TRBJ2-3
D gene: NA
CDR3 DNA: TGTGCCACCAGCCACGGGACTGCGGCGACAGATACGCAGTATTTT
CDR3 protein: CATSHGTAATDTQYF

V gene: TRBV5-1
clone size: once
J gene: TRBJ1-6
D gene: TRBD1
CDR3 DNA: TGCGCCAGCAGCTCAGGTGCGGGACAGATCTCCTATAATTCACCCCTCCACTTT
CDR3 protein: CASSSGAGQISYNSPLHF

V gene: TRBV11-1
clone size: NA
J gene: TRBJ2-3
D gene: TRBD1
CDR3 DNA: TGTGCCAGCAGGGCCGGGACAGGACACGCAGATACGCAGTATTTT
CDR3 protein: CASRAGTGHADTQYF

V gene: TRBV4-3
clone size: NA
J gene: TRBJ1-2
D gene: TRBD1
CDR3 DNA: TGCGCCAGCAGCCAAGATTGGACAGGAAACGGCTACACCTTC
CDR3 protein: CASSQDWTGNGYTF

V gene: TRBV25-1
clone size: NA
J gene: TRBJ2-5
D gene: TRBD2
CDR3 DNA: TGTGCCACTTCCATAGCGGGGTCAGAGACCCAGTACTTC
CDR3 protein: CATSIAGSETQYF

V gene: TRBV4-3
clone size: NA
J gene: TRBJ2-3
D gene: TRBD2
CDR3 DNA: TGCGCCAGCAGCCAAGAGGTCAGCGGGAGGGCCGCAGATACGCAGTATTTT
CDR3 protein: CASSQEVSGRAADTQYF

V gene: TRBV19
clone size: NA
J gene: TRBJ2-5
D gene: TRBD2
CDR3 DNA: TGTGCCAGTAGTGGAGGCGGGGGGAGAGAGACCCAGTACTTC
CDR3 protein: CASSGGGGRETQYF

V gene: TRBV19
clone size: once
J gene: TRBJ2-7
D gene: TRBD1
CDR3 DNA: TGTGCCACCCAGGGACAGGGGGCCTACGAGCAGTACTTC
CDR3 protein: CATQGQGAYEQYF

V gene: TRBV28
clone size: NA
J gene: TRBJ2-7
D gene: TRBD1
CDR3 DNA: TGTGCCAGCAGTGAATCCGGGACAGGGAGCTCCTACGAGCAGTACTTC
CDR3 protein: CASSESGTGSSYEQYF

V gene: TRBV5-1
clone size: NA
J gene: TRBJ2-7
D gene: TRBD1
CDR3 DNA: TGCGCCAGCAGCGAGACAGGGGACTCGGCCGAGCAGTACTTC
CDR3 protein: CASSETGDSAEQYF

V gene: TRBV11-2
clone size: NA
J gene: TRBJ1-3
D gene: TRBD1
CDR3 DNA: TGTGCCAGCAGCTTACGTGGACAGGGTAGGGAAAACACCATATATTTT
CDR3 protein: CASSLRGQGRENTIYF

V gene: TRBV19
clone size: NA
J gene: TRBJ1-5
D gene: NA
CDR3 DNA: TGTGCCAGTAGTATACGAATCGACAGGTCTCATCAGCCCCAGCATTTT
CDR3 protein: CASSIRIDRSHQPQHF

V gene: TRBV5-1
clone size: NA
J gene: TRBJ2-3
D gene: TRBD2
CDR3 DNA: TGCGCCAGCAGCTTGGGACTAGCCACACTCACAGATACGCAGTATTTT
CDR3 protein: CASSLGLATLTDTQYF

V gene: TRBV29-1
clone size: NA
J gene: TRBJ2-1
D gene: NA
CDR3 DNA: TGCAGCGTTGGTCGGAGCTCCTACAATGAGCAGTTCTTC
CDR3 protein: CSVGRSSYNEQFF

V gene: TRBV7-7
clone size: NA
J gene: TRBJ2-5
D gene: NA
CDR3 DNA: TGTGCCAGCAGCCCCACCCCTGAGCAAGAGACCCAGTACTTC
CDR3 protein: CASSPTPEQETQYF

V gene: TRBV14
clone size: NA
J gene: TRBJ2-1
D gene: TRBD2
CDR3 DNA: TGTGCCAGCAGCCAAATTAGAGCGGGGGCTATAAACAATGAGCAGTTCTTC
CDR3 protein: CASSQIRAGAINNEQFF

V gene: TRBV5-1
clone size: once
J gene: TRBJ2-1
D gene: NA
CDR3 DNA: TGCGCCAGCAGCTTTGGGGACAACTACAATGAGCAGTTCTTC
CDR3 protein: CASSFGDNYNEQFF

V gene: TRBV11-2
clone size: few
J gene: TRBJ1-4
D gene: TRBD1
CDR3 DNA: TGTGCCAGCAGCTCGGGACCACAGGGGGCAGGGGAAAAACTGTTTTTT
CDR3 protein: CASSSGPQGAGEKLFF

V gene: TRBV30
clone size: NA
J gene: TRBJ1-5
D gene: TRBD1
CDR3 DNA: TGTGCCTGGGGGACAGGGGGCGTTCAGCCCCAGCATTTT
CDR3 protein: CAWGTGGVQPQHF

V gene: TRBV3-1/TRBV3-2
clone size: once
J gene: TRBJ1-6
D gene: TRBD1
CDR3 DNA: TGTGCCAGCAGCGTAATTTCCGGGACAGTCGCTAATTCACCCCTCCACTTT
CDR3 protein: CASSVISGTVANSPLHF

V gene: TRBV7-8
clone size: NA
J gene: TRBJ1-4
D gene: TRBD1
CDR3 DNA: TGTGCCAGCAGCCCGGACAGGATAGGGTGGGAAAAACTGTTTTTT
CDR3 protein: CASSPDRIGWEKLFF

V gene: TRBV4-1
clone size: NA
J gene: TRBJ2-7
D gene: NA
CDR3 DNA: TGCGCCAGCAGCCAAGATAGGGCAGGGGTTTACGAGCAGTACTTC
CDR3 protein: CASSQDRAGVYEQYF

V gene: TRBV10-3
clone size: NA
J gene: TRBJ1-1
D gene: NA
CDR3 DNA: TGTGCCATCAGTGATCCGGCGACAGCGAACACTGAAGCTTTCTTT
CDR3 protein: CAISDPATANTEAFF

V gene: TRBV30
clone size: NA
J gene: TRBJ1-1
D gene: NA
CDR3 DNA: TGTGCCCACACAGTCCAGGGCGGAACTGAAGCTTTCTTT
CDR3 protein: CAHTVQGGTEAFF

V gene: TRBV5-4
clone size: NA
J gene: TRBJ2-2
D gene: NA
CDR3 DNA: TGTGCCAGCAGCTTTGGACATACGAACACCGGGGAGCTGTTTTTT
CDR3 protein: CASSFGHTNTGELFF

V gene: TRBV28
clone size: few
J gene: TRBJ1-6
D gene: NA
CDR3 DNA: TGTGCCAGCAGAACCGACAGGCAGTATAATTCACCCCTCCACTTT
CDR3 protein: CASRTDRQYNSPLHF

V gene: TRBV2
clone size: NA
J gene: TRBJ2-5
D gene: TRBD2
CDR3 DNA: TGTGCCAGCAGCGGGACCGGGACTACTCTGTACTTC
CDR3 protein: CASSGTGTTLYF

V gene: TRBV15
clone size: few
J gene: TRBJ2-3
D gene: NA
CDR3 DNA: TGTGCCACCAGCTTGCTCGAGACGGGAGCTCCCTCAGATACGCAGTATTTT
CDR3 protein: CATSLLETGAPSDTQYF

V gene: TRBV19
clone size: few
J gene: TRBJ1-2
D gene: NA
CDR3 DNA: TGTGCCAGTTCCGGGACAATGGGGAATTGGGGCTACACCTTC
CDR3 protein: CASSGTMGNWGYTF

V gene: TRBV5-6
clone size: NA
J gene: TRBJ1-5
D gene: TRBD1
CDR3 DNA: TGTGCCAGCAGCCGTGACAGGGATCAGCCCCAGCATTTT
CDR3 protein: CASSRDRDQPQHF

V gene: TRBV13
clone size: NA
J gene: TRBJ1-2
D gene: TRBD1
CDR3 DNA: TGTGCCAGCAGCTCAAGACAGGGGGGGAACATTTATGGCTACACCTTC
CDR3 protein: CASSSRQGGNIYGYTF

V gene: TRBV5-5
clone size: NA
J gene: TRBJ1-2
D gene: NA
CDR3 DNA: TGTGCCAGCAGCTTCGGTGACAGCCCTAACTATGGCTACACCTTC
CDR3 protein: CASSFGDSPNYGYTF